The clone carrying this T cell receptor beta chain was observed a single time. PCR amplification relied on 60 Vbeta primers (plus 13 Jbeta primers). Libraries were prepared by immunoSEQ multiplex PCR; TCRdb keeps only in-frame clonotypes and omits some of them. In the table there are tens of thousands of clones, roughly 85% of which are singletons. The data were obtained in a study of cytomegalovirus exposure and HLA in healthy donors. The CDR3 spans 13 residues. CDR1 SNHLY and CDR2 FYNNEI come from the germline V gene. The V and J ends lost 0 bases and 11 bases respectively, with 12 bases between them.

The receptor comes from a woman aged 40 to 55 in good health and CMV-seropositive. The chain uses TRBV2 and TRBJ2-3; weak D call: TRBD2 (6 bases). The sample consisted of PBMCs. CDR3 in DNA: TGTGCCAGCAGTGAAGCGCGGGACGGTAAGCAGTATTTT. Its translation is CASSEARDGKQYF.